The clone carrying this TCR beta chain was observed a few times. The data were obtained in a study of response to subunit inactivated influenza vaccine. TCRdb fed the RT-PCR reads into MiXCR, producing one record per CDR3 protein. Of about 620,000 distinct CDR3 sequences listed, 11% were seen once; the top ten hold approximately 11%. Germline V CDR1 and CDR2: DFQATT, SNEGSKA (reference sequence). Trimming left V 3 bases short and J 0 bases short, with 11 bases between. The CDR3 sequence is 14 residues long. The same sample was also studied in work on T cells expressing NK-cell markers. As reported in that work: In generating TCR beta cDNA, 5'RACE template switching with UMIs was used. Expanded NKG2C+ T cell clones were not confirmed as HCMV-specific.

The sequencing here drew on PBMCs from blood, taken on the day of vaccination. This chain joins TRBV20-1 and TRBJ1-1; D gene unclear. This clonotype was obtained from a man between 50 and 59 years old who received an inactivated influenza vaccine. The CDR3 protein is CSASRASMNTEAFF. The CDR3 DNA is TGCAGTGCTAGTCGCGCAAGCATGAACACTGAAGCTTTCTTT.